This TCR beta chain was sequenced for a study of CD8 T cells in Susac syndrome. Random hexamers primed reverse transcription of about 0.45 to 1 ug RNA. The CDR3 of TCR beta was amplified by immunoSEQ multiplex PCR across 54 Vbeta and 13 Jbeta. TCRdb re-called the immunoSEQ multiplex PCR reads with MiXCR, one entry per CDR3 protein. The sample lists roughly 130,000 distinct CDR3 sequences, nearly 95% occurring once. TEMRA cells were FACS-enriched and CD8+ and CD4+ T cells negatively isolated. Germline loops: CDR1 SQVTM, CDR2 ANQGSEA. The ends were cut back, 1 base at V and 10 bases at J, with 13 bases in the middle. The CDR3 extends over 12 amino acids.

The chain has TRBV29-1 and TRBJ1-1; unclear D gene. The source of this sequence is a human donor in good health. The sample was CD4+ T cells from PBMCs. DNA of the CDR3: TGCAGCGTTGAAGTGATGAGGACTCGAGCTTTCTTT. Protein sequence: CSVEVMRTRAFF.